Below are 5 T cell receptor beta chains sequenced from a single sample in a study of CD8+CD57+ T cells in acquired aplastic anemia (dated 2018 in TCRdb). Data came from an Illumina HiSeq 2000. TCR beta VDJ combination and CDR3 sequence profiling used genomic DNA as the template. TCRdb ran its own pipeline on the public reads, namely fastp trimming at Q25 and MiXCR clone calling, and kept in-frame beta chains. Under each unique CDR3 protein, matching rows form one entry showing the most common genes and DNA. This sample is represented by under 350,000 distinct CDR3 sequences; approximately 60% of them were singletons. Approximately 1.2% of the sample comes from the top ten. Expansion of CD8+CD57+ cells had been shown by flow cytometry in the patients chosen for sequencing. Sequencing was carried out using sorted CD4+, CD8+, or CD8+CD57+ T cells (not recorded which) from PBMCs. The receptor set was obtained from a human donor with aplastic anemia.

This clonotype was seen a few times. This chain uses TRBV20-1 with TRBJ1-1; weak D call: TRBD1 (5 bases). Germline V gives CDR1 DFQATT, CDR2 SNEGSKA (reference sequence). V was trimmed by 3 bases and J by 4 bases, leaving 12 bases between them. The CDR3 is 13 residues long. The CDR3 reads CSASQGTTTEAFF. CDR3 DNA: TGCAGTGCTAGCCAGGGAACAACCACTGAAGCTTTCTTT.

The V call is TRBV7-9, the J call TRBJ1-1; D not certain. Trimming shortened V by 4 bases and J by 1 base, and 7 bases separated the two germline ends. Germline CDR1 and CDR2: SEHNR and FQNEAQ (reference sequence). The CDR3 runs to 13 residues. The DNA of the CDR3 is TGTGCCAGCAGCTATAACACGAACACTGAAGCTTTCTTT. Its translation is CASSYNTNTEAFF.

This clonotype was counted between two and nine times. V usage is TRBV29-1 and J usage is TRBJ2-1; maybe TRBD2 (6 bases). CDR3 length equals 12 residues. Between the trimmed V and J ends, which lost 4 bases and 6 bases, there was a span of 10 bases. Per the germline V gene, CDR1 is SQVTM and CDR2 is ANQGSEA. CDR3: CSVGEVGNEQFF. DNA of the CDR3: TGCAGCGTTGGGGAGGTGGGCAATGAGCAGTTCTTC.

The chain has TRBV2 and TRBJ2-7; 15 bases fit TRBD2. Germline V CDR1 and CDR2: SNHLY, FYNNEI. The CDR3 runs to 14 residues. V was pared by 0 bases and J by 10 bases, with 1 base of the junction left unmatched. CDR3 protein: CASSEAGLAGGQYF. The CDR3 coding sequence is TGTGCCAGCAGTGAAGCGGGACTAGCGGGGGGACAGTACTTC.

In this sample, this clonotype turned up many times. CDR3 residues: CARQRQGETQYF. The DNA of the CDR3 is TGTGCCCGCCAGAGACAGGGGGAGACCCAGTACTTC. The chain has TRBV12-1 and TRBJ2-5; TRBD1 is the table's D call, not checked against the DNA. TRBV12-1 is termed a pseudogene. The CDR3 covers 12 residues.